Below, 16 T cell receptor beta chains from the same sample are listed, as sequenced in a study of T cells in localized non-small cell lung cancer. Profiling relied on immunoSEQ multiplex PCR, and the TCRdb table lists in-frame clones only, not all of them. The table has some 50,000 clones, around 81% seen once; the top ten hold roughly 15%. The starting material was peripheral blood mononuclear cells, obtained before any cancer treatment. These receptors were collected from a man between 40 and 75 years old with stage III lung adenocarcinoma.

V usage is TRBV10-3 and J usage is TRBJ2-3; D may correspond to TRBD1 or TRBD2 (5 bases each). The CDR3 is made up of 12 amino acids. The V end was cut by 8 bases, the J end by 2 bases, with 8 bases between. Looked up from germline, CDR1 is ENHRY and CDR2 is SYGVKD. This CDR3 is CAIGGDTDTQYF. CDR3 sequence (DNA): TGTGCCATCGGGGGAGACACAGATACGCAGTATTTT.

This chain uses TRBV21-1 with TRBJ1-2; the table's D call, TRBD1, was not checked against the DNA. TRBV21-1 is noted as a pseudogene. This CDR3 contains 18 residues. The CDR3 sequence: CASSKGDSQLPEFYGYTF. CDR3 nucleotide sequence: TGTGCCAGCAGCAAAGGAGACAGTCAGCTCCCGGAATTCTATGGCTACACCTTC.

This sequence joins TRBV29-1 and TRBJ2-7; 9 nucleotides align to TRBD1. The CDR3 extends over 14 amino acids. Trimming took 4 bases from V and 6 from J; bases not matched to a gene: 10. The germline gives CDR1 SQVTM, CDR2 ANQGSEA. CDR3 region: CSVGYGTGTSEQYF. In nucleotides, the CDR3 is TGCAGCGTTGGGTACGGGACAGGGACCTCCGAGCAGTACTTC.

This rearrangement joins TRBV19 to TRBJ1-6, with 10 bases fitting TRBD1. CDR3 size: 17 residues. Per germline, CDR1 LNHDA and CDR2 SQIVND (reference sequence). The trim removed 5 bases at V and 7 bases at J, leaving 11 bases unmatched. The CDR3: CASSPRDRGQRNSPLHF. CDR3 in DNA: TGTGCCAGTAGTCCCCGGGACAGGGGCCAGAGAAATTCACCCCTCCACTTT.

V usage is TRBV6-6 and J usage is TRBJ2-1; 10 nucleotides align to TRBD2. CDR3 length: 15 amino acids. The germline V gene has CDR1 MNHNY and CDR2 SVGAGI (reference sequence). Unmatched junction bases numbered 4, after V lost 6 bases and J lost 2 bases. The CDR3 is CASSHGLAAYNEQFF. Here the CDR3 DNA reads TGTGCCAGCAGCCATGGACTAGCGGCCTACAATGAGCAGTTCTTC.

The chain uses TRBV6-6 and TRBJ2-5; D is undetermined. This CDR3 is 11 amino acids long. V was shortened by 0 bases and J by 5 bases, with 1 base between the two germline ends. CDR1 and CDR2 (germline): MNHNY, SVGAGI (reference sequence). Written as DNA, the CDR3 is TGTGCCAGCAGTTACTCGGAGACCCAGTACTTC. Protein sequence: CASSYSETQYF.

The chain joins TRBV9 to TRBJ2-1; D ambiguous. V lost 0 bases and J lost 8, with 12 bases in between. CDR1 is SGDLS and CDR2 is YYNGEE in the germline V gene. The CDR3 spans 14 residues. This CDR3 reads CASSVGWGRDEQFF. The CDR3 DNA follows: TGTGCCAGCAGCGTAGGGTGGGGTAGGGATGAGCAGTTCTTC.

The rearrangement uses TRBV2 and TRBJ2-3, with TRBD1 matching 7 bases. Germline V gene sequence: CDR1 SNHLY, CDR2 FYNNEI. The CDR3 loop spans 15 amino acids. V lost 6 bases, J lost 0 bases, and 6 bases stayed unmatched. The CDR3 loop reads CASRSTRGSTDTQYF. The CDR3 coding sequence is TGTGCCAGCAGGTCAACCAGGGGGAGCACAGATACGCAGTATTTT.

J is TRBJ2-3 and V is TRBV14; perhaps TRBD2 as D (5 bases). Germline V gives CDR1 SGHDN, CDR2 FVKESK. CDR3 length: 14 amino acids. Trimming shortened V by 1 base and J by 6 bases, and 11 bases separated the two germline ends. CDR3 in amino acids: CASSQAYREDTQYF. The CDR3 DNA reads as TGTGCCAGCAGCCAAGCGTATAGGGAGGATACGCAGTATTTT. The full variable domain, rest sourced from reference TRBV14 and TRBJ2-3, is EAGVTQFPSHSVIEKGQTVTLRCDPISGHDNLYWYRRVMGKEIKFLLHFVKESKQDESGMPNNRFLAERTGGTYSTLKVQPAELEDSGVYFCASSQAYREDTQYFGPGTRLTVL.

The chain links TRBV29-1 to TRBJ2-1; 7 bases fit TRBD1. CDR1 SQVTM and CDR2 ANQGSEA come from the germline V gene. CDR3 length equals 13 residues. With V trimmed by 5 bases and J by 4 bases, 5 bases remained unmatched. CDR3 residues: CSVTTGLYNEQFF. The CDR3 coding sequence is TGCAGCGTTACGACAGGGCTTTACAATGAGCAGTTCTTC.

This chain links TRBV2 with TRBJ1-5; 7 bases map to TRBD1. The junction had 15 bases not matched to a gene; V was cut back by 7 bases and J by 0 bases. The CDR3 loop spans 18 amino acids. Looked up from germline, CDR1 is SNHLY and CDR2 is FYNNEI. In DNA, the CDR3 is TGTGCCAGCAAACAGGGGATAGGGGGCTTATATAGCAATCAGCCCCAGCATTTT. This sequence encodes CASKQGIGGLYSNQPQHF.

This sequence joins TRBV30 and TRBJ2-7; 10 bases align to TRBD2. The CDR3 is 15 residues long. Germline loops: CDR1 GTSNPN, CDR2 SVGIG (reference sequence). With 0 bases clipped from V and 2 bases from J, the junction kept 4 bases outside the gene matches. CDR3 sequence reads: CAWSVPSGGTYEQYF. CDR3 nucleotide sequence: TGTGCCTGGAGTGTACCTAGCGGGGGAACCTACGAGCAGTACTTC. Supplemented by reference TRBV30 and TRBJ2-7, the full variable domain reads SQTIHQWPATLVQPVGSPLSLECTVEGTSNPNLYWYRQAAGRGLQLLFYSVGIGQISSEVPQNLSASRPQDRQFILSSKKLLLSDSGFYLCAWSVPSGGTYEQYFGPGTRLTVT.

V is TRBV30 and J is TRBJ1-2, with 8 bases identical to TRBD1. Germline trimming cut 2 bases from V and 7 bases from J; bases unmatched to any gene: 12. The CDR3 loop spans 15 amino acids. Germline assignment: CDR1 GTSNPN and CDR2 SVGIG (reference sequence). The chain's CDR3 is CAWSNPQGQVPGYTF. CDR3 nucleotide sequence: TGTGCCTGGAGTAACCCACAGGGACAGGTTCCTGGCTACACCTTC.

This clone has only a few counts. J is TRBJ2-2 and V is TRBV11-3; D is unresolved. Germline V lookup: CDR1 SGHNT, CDR2 YENEEA. This CDR3 is 12 amino acids long. V shed 3 bases and J shed 4 bases, with 3 bases lying between them. The CDR3 is CASSFSTGELFF. CDR3 bases: TGTGCCAGCAGCTTTTCCACCGGGGAGCTGTTTTTT.

This chain joins TRBV4-1 and TRBJ2-4; D gene uncertain. CDR1 is MGHRA, CDR2 YSYEKL, per germline. CDR3 size: 13 residues. V was shortened by 4 bases and J by 8 bases, with 12 bases between the two germline ends. CDR3 amino acids: CASSLETRDIQYF. In DNA, the CDR3 is TGCGCCAGCAGCCTAGAGACCCGGGACATTCAGTACTTC.

The rearrangement joins TRBV5-4 to TRBJ2-7, with a weak D call TRBD1 (7 bases). The germline V gene encodes CDR1 SGHNT and CDR2 YYREEE (reference sequence). Trimming shortened V by 4 bases and J by 4 bases, and 15 bases separated the two germline ends. The CDR3 extends over 14 amino acids. This CDR3 is CASSGGTVPYEQYF. The DNA of the CDR3 is TGTGCCAGCAGCGGCGGGACAGTGCCTTACGAGCAGTACTTC.